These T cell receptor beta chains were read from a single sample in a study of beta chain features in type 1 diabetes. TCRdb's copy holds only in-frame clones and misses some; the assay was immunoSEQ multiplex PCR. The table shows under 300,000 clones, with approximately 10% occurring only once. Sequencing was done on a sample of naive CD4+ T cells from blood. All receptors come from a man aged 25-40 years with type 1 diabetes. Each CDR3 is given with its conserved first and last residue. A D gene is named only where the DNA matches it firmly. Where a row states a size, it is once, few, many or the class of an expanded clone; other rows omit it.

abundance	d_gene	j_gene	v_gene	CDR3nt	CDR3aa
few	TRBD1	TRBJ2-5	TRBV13	TGTGCCAGCAGCCCCCGGACAGGGCAAGAGACCCAGTACTTC	CASSPRTGQETQYF
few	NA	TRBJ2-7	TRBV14	TGTGCCAGCAGCCATGGGGGCGGACGGCAGTACTTC	CASSHGGGRQYF
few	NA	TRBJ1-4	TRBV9	TGTGCCAGCAGCGAGGGTCTACAGGGATCTGAAAAACTGTTTTTT	CASSEGLQGSEKLFF
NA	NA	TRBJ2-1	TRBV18	TGTGCCAGCTCCCTACTGCGAGTGGAGGGTAATGAGCAGTTCTTC	CASSLLRVEGNEQFF
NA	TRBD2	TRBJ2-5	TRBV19	TGTGCCAGTAGATCGGGACTAGCGGGGGAAGAGACCCAGTACTTC	CASRSGLAGEETQYF
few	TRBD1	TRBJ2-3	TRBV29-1	TGCAGCGTTGGGGTTGGACAGGCCACAGATACGCAGTATTTT	CSVGVGQATDTQYF
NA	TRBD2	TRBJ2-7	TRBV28	TGTGCCACCCTAGCGGGGGGTTCCTACGAGCAGTACTTC	CATLAGGSYEQYF
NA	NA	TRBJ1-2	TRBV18	TGTGCCAGCTCGGTCGCAGGGGCTGGTGGCTACACCTTC	CASSVAGAGGYTF
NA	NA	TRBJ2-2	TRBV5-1	TGCGCCAGCAGCTTGACGGACACCGGGGAGCTGTTTTTT	CASSLTDTGELFF
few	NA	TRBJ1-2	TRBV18	TGTGCCAGCTCACCTGAAGGCCAGGGCTATGGCTACACCTTC	CASSPEGQGYGYTF
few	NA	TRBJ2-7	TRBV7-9	TGTGCCAGCAGCTTAGAGCAGGGGATCGACGAGCAGTACTTC	CASSLEQGIDEQYF
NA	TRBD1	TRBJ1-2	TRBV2	TGTGCCAGCAGTGGGACAGGAGATACGGGCTACACCTTC	CASSGTGDTGYTF
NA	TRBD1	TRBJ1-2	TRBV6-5	TGTGCCAGCAGTAGACAGGGGACAGACACCTTC	CASSRQGTDTF
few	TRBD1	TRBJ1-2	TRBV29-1	TGCAGCGTAGACACAGGGGGCGCCGGCTATGGCTACACCTTC	CSVDTGGAGYGYTF
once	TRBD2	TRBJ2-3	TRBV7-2	TGTGCCAGCAGCCATTCGCGGCTAGCGGGGAGCACAGATACGCAGTATTTT	CASSHSRLAGSTDTQYF
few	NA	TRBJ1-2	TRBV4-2	TGTGCCAGCAGCCAACGAGATTTCTATGGCTACACCTTC	CASSQRDFYGYTF
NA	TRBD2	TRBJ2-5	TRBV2	TGTGCCAGCACCTCGACTAGCGGCGAGACCCAGTACTTC	CASTSTSGETQYF
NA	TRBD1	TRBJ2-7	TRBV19	TGTGCCAGTAGTATCAGGGGGACCTACGAGCAGTACTTC	CASSIRGTYEQYF
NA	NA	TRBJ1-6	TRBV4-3	TGCGCCAGCAGCCAAGATCAAGGGCAGGGGAATTCACCCCTCCACTTT	CASSQDQGQGNSPLHF
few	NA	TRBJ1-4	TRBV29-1	TGCAGCGTTGCGACACCTACAACTAATGAAAAACTGTTTTTT	CSVATPTTNEKLFF
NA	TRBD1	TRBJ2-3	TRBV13	TGTGCCAGCAGCCCAACGGGACAGACCACAGATACGCAGTATTTT	CASSPTGQTTDTQYF
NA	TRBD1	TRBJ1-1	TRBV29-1	TGCAGCGTTGACGTGGCAGGGGGGTTCACTGAAGCTTTCTTT	CSVDVAGGFTEAFF
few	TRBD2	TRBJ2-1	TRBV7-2	TGTGCCAGCAGCTTAAGGCCCGGGGGGAGCTCCTACAATGAGCAGTTCTTC	CASSLRPGGSSYNEQFF
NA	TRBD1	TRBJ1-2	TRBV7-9	TGTGCCAGCGGTACCGGGACAGGGGGCTATGGCTACACCTTC	CASGTGTGGYGYTF
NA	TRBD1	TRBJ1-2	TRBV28	TGTGCCAGCAGCATCCGGGACAGGGTCAACACCTTC	CASSIRDRVNTF
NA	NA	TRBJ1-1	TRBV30	TGTGCCTGGAGTCCCTCGCGGGGAACTTTCTTT	CAWSPSRGTFF
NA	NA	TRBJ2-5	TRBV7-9	TGTGCCAGCAGCGCGGGGGAAGGGGGCCAAGAGACCCAGTACTTC	CASSAGEGGQETQYF
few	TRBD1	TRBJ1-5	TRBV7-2	TGTGCCAGCAGCGTGAGGACAGGGCCGAATCAGCCCCAGCATTTT	CASSVRTGPNQPQHF